This T cell receptor beta chain was recovered during a study of blood T cell repertoires in COVID-19. As for the study in general: Sites across the United States, Italy and Spain contributed samples from acute and convalescent COVID-19.

This CDR3 is 11 amino acids long. V was cut by 5 bases and J by 0 bases, with 5 bases left in between. Germline V gene lookup returns CDR1 DFQATT and CDR2 SNEGSKA (reference sequence). In the original processing: Amplifying reference gene primers gave estimates of nucleated cell counts. Sequencing was performed with immunoSEQ multiplex PCR; in TCRdb, only in-frame clones are kept and a portion is missing. V, J and clone size derive from that table, while D and trimming were established from the DNA sequence. Of about 150,000 clones listed, just under 85% are singletons. Seattle's cohort entered during active infection and was followed longitudinally.

Sequenced material: peripheral blood. This rearrangement joins TRBV20-1 to TRBJ2-7; no clear D gene. The TCR sequence derives from a woman of 80 years or more with COVID-19, enrolled during active disease. The CDR3 spells CSAYSSYEQYF. The CDR3, as DNA: TGCAGTGCTTATAGCTCCTACGAGCAGTACTTC.